The sequence of this TCR beta chain was determined in a study of cytomegalovirus exposure and HLA in healthy donors. PCR employed 60 Vbeta and 13 Jbeta primers. Repertoires were generated with immunoSEQ multiplex PCR, while TCRdb's copy carries only in-frame clones and drops some. Of 95,000 to 130,000 clones listed, over 70% were seen once; the top ten hold 1.5% to 2%. In germline, CDR1 is MNHEY, CDR2 SMNVEV (reference sequence). CDR3 length: 14 amino acids. The J segment lost 6 bases and the V segment lost 7 bases, leaving 9 bases of the junction unmatched. V usage is TRBV27 and J usage is TRBJ2-7; TRBD1 matches at 10 bases. The sequence derives from a woman aged 18-29 years in good health and CMV-seronegative. Sequencing was carried out using PBMCs. CDR3 in DNA: TGTGCCAGCAAGGGACAGGGGTGGAGTAGCGAGCAGTACTTC. Its translation is CASKGQGWSSEQYF.